The 2 T cell receptor beta chains listed next were all sequenced from one sample in a study of cytomegalovirus exposure and HLA in healthy donors (dated by TCRdb to about 2017). Library generation was performed with the immunoSEQ multiplex PCR assay. A mixture of 60 forward primers for TCR Vbeta segments and 13 reverse primers for TCR Jbeta segments was used in the multiplex PCR. What TCRdb holds here is the immuneACCESS table cut down to in-frame rearrangements. Part of the clones is not present; checked against another copy, under half of the missing clones reflect an unresolved V gene, and the others are unexplained. Recorded for this sample are about 130,000 clones; about 80% of them occurred a single time. The ten largest clones represent about 2.9% of the sample. The sequenced material came from PBMCs. These receptors originate from a boy aged 2 to 10 in good health and CMV-seronegative.

This chain connects TRBV5-1 to TRBJ2-7, with a possible D match to TRBD2 (5 bases). V lost 1 base to trimming and J lost 3 bases, with 14 bases between them. This CDR3 contains 15 residues. In germline, CDR1 is SGHRS, CDR2 YFSETQ. The CDR3 sequence: CASSLSPGEYYEQYF. The CDR3 nucleotides read TGCGCCAGCAGCTTGAGTCCCGGGGAATACTACGAGCAGTACTTC.

The CDR3 DNA follows: TGTGCCAGCAGCTTAGTGTTGACAGCCCGGGACACTGAAGCTTTCTTT. This encodes CASSLVLTARDTEAFF. This sequence joins TRBV13 and TRBJ1-1, with D maybe TRBD1 (5 bases). Trimming stripped 1 base from V and 3 bases from J, with 15 bases between. Per germline, CDR1 PRHDT and CDR2 FYEKMQ (reference sequence). This CDR3 has 16 residues.